These 15 T cell receptor beta chains were all obtained from the same sample, sequenced in a study of blood T cell repertoires in COVID-19. The repertoire was sequenced with immunoSEQ multiplex PCR; TCRdb's copy has only in-frame clones and lacks some. This sample has some 370,000 clones, with 90% found just once. Sample: peripheral blood. These receptors were obtained from a man aged 18 to 30 with active or convalescent COVID-19.

The rearrangement joins TRBV7-9 to TRBJ1-3; D is uncertain. With 3 bases removed from V and 0 bases from J, the gap between germline ends came to 12 bases. The CDR3 consists of 16 residues. Germline V gene data show CDR1 as SEHNR and CDR2 as FQNEAQ (reference sequence). The CDR3 loop is CASSFGGRSSGNTIYF. CDR3 DNA: TGTGCCAGCAGCTTTGGAGGTCGGAGCTCTGGAAACACCATATATTTT.

The chain combines TRBV19 with TRBJ1-1; D is unclear. The CDR3 is 14 amino acids. V was shortened by 3 bases and J by 4 bases, with 12 bases between the two germline ends. Germline values: CDR1 LNHDA, CDR2 SQIVND (reference sequence). CDR3 sequence (DNA): TGTGCCAGTAGTATCCCGGGGAGGACCACTGAAGCTTTCTTT. Translation: CASSIPGRTTEAFF.

J is TRBJ1-3 and V is TRBV18; 8 nucleotides agree with TRBD1. Germline values: CDR1 KGHSH, CDR2 LQKENI. V trimming: 2 bases; J trimming: 0 bases; junction bases outside the gene matches: 6. The CDR3 totals 17 residues. CDR3 sequence (DNA): TGTGCCAGCTCACCAATGCGGGACAGGAACTCTGGAAACACCATATATTTT. It yields the protein CASSPMRDRNSGNTIYF.

The chain joins TRBV5-1 to TRBJ1-1; 7 positions match TRBD1. This CDR3 region has 14 residues. The germline gives CDR1 SGHRS, CDR2 YFSETQ. After removal of 6 bases from V and 4 bases from J, the junction contained 9 bases not matched to a gene. CDR3 in DNA: TGCGCCAGCACCGACCGACAGGGCAGCACTGAAGCTTTCTTT. Translation gives CASTDRQGSTEAFF.

J is TRBJ2-7 and V is TRBV9; D gene ambiguous. The CDR3 covers 14 residues. CDR1 and CDR2 (germline): SGDLS, YYNGEE. V lost 4 bases, J lost 3 bases, and 14 bases lay in between. The CDR3: CASSPWPKYYEQYF. CDR3 sequence (DNA): TGTGCCAGCAGCCCGTGGCCGAAATACTACGAGCAGTACTTC.

The chain combines TRBV3-1 (or the pseudogene TRBV3-2) with TRBJ2-1; D not resolved. This CDR3 is 17 amino acids long. Trimming removed 0 bases from V and 3 bases from J, with 15 bases in between. Germline assignment: CDR1 LGHDT and CDR2 YNNKEL (reference sequence). The CDR3 sequence: CASSQELQRPGYNEQFF. CDR3 coding DNA: TGTGCCAGCAGCCAAGAACTCCAGCGCCCGGGCTACAATGAGCAGTTCTTC.

The chain has TRBV12-5 and TRBJ2-1, with D possibly TRBD2 on 6 matching bases. Trimming left V 5 bases short and J 8 bases short, with 19 bases between. The V gene's germline CDR1 is LGHNT and CDR2 FRNRAP. There are 15 residues in the CDR3. CDR3 region: CASGKHELATHEQFF. Here the CDR3 DNA reads TGTGCTAGTGGTAAACACGAGCTAGCGACCCATGAGCAGTTCTTC. Together with reference TRBV12-5 and TRBJ2-1, the CDR3 gives the full variable domain: DARVTQTPRHKVTEMGQEVTMRCQPILGHNTVFWYRQTMMQGLELLAYFRNRAPLDDSGMPKDRFSAEMPDATLATLKIQPSEPRDSAVYFCASGKHELATHEQFFGPGTRLTVL.

The rearrangement links TRBV7-2 to TRBJ1-6; no clear D gene. Germline V gene sequence: CDR1 SGHTA, CDR2 FQGNSA. This CDR3 contains 15 residues. The V end lost 1 base, the J end lost 9 bases, and 13 bases lay between the germline ends. CDR3 loop: CASSLGEGLGSPLHF. DNA of the CDR3: TGTGCCAGCAGCTTAGGAGAGGGCTTAGGTTCACCCCTCCACTTT.

The V call is TRBV30, the J call TRBJ2-3, with 9 bases aligning to TRBD1. CDR3 length: 16 residues. V trimming: 2 bases; J trimming: 2 bases; junction bases outside the gene matches: 8. CDR1 and CDR2 (germline): GTSNPN, SVGIG (reference sequence). The CDR3 region is CAWSLMTGGYTDTQYF. The CDR3 DNA reads as TGTGCCTGGAGTCTAATGACAGGGGGTTACACAGATACGCAGTATTTT.

The rearrangement joins TRBV7-2 to TRBJ2-2; TRBD2 matches 7 bases. The V gene end was trimmed by 6 bases and the J gene end by 3 bases; junction bases not matched to a gene: 7. Germline CDR1 reads SGHTA; CDR2 reads FQGNSA. The CDR3 is 15 amino acids. The CDR3 bases are TGTGCCAGCAGATCCCGCCGGGGGGACACCGGGGAGCTGTTTTTT. This gives the protein CASRSRRGDTGELFF.

The rearrangement joins TRBV7-2 to TRBJ1-5, with 8 bases that match TRBD1. Unmatched junction bases numbered 6, after V lost 3 bases and J lost 5 bases. The CDR3 has 15 amino acids. Per germline, CDR1 SGHTA and CDR2 FQGNSA. CDR3 coding DNA: TGTGCCAGCAGCTTTGGGGACAGGCGAGATCAGCCCCAGCATTTT. Encoded protein: CASSFGDRRDQPQHF.

The chain combines TRBV6-1 with TRBJ2-3; 9 nucleotides match TRBD2. This CDR3 has 16 residues. CDR1 is MNHNS, CDR2 SASEGT, per germline. The trim removed 4 bases at V and 2 bases at J, leaving 7 bases unmatched. For the CDR3, the DNA is TGTGCCAGCAGTGTACAGACTAGCGGTTACACAGATACGCAGTATTTT. Translated: CASSVQTSGYTDTQYF.

The chain employs TRBV24-1 and TRBJ2-4; 7 bases agree with TRBD1. Looked up from germline, CDR1 is KGHDR and CDR2 is SFDVKD. The CDR3 covers 14 residues. Germline trimming cut 6 bases from V and 6 bases from J; bases unmatched to any gene: 7. CDR3 sequence reads: CATSSTGSGNIQYF. The CDR3 DNA sequence: TGTGCCACCAGTTCGACAGGGTCGGGAAACATTCAGTACTTC.

The chain combines TRBV6-2 or TRBV6-3 with TRBJ2-3; tentative D call: TRBD2 (6 bases). Trimming shortened V by 5 bases and J by 6 bases, and 9 bases separated the two germline ends. Germline V gene data show CDR1 as MNHEY and CDR2 as SVGEGT. This CDR3 spans 12 amino acids. CDR3 coding DNA: TGTGCCAGCAGTCGCGGGACGGATACGCAGTATTTT. Amino acid sequence: CASSRGTDTQYF.

This chain connects TRBV5-5 to TRBJ2-1; no firm D call. Germline V CDR1 and CDR2: SGHKS, YYEKEE (reference sequence). CDR3 length: 13 residues. Trimming shortened V by 7 bases and J by 5 bases, and 13 bases separated the two germline ends. The CDR3 nucleotides read TGTGCCAGCCTGCCCCTGCGGAACAATGAGCAGTTCTTC. The encoded protein is CASLPLRNNEQFF.